Below, one T cell receptor beta chain is given with its context. Its target is not known. The entry originates in a study of early stage breast cancer tumors. Study details: The ER+/PR+/HER2- tumors included 7 to 9 ductal and four lobular carcinomas. Study outcomes and limitations: Compared with adjacent normal breast, tumors showed about 2.5-fold denser, more clonal T cells. Tumor and normal breast were distinguished via blood comparison in 14 of 16 patients.

The CDR3 is 16 residues long. Per the germline V gene, CDR1 is SGHRS and CDR2 is YFSETQ. Germline trimming cut 5 bases from V and 5 bases from J; bases unmatched to any gene: 4. Assay used: immunoSEQ multiplex PCR; TCRdb lists only in-frame clones, some missing. The top ten clones hold around 3.4% of a sample with tens of thousands of clones, roughly 73% of them seen once. V is TRBV5-1 and J is TRBJ2-2, with TRBD2 identical over 15 bases. This TCR derives from a person aged 35-55 years with breast cancer. Sequenced: blood. DNA for the CDR3: TGCGCCAGCAGATTTGGACTAGCGGGAGGGACCGGGGAGCTGTTTTTT. This sequence encodes CASRFGLAGGTGELFF.